This TCR beta chain was sequenced during a study of blood T cell repertoires in COVID-19. Study at large: Acute-phase and convalescent COVID-19 samples originated in the United States, Italy and Spain. Nucleic acid was either cDNA or gDNA, and it came from T cells, B-cell-depleted T cells, or PBMCs.

Trimming took off 5 bases at V and 0 bases at J, with 10 bases between the two ends. Looked up from germline, CDR1 is LGHDT and CDR2 is YNNKEL (reference sequence). CDR3 length equals 14 residues. Per the study methods: Cell counts per sample came from amplifying reference gene primers. TCRdb's table, derived via immunoSEQ multiplex PCR, lists solely in-frame clones and lacks some. D and trimming were read from the DNA, whereas the V and J calls and clone size are those reported in that table. The profile shows some 47,000 clones, about 88% of them singletons. The sequenced sample was peripheral blood. This rearrangement joins TRBV3-1 (or the pseudogene TRBV3-2) to TRBJ1-1; D gene unclear. The TCR was taken from a human donor in a cohort sampled during active COVID-19. The CDR3 region has the DNA TGTGCCAGCAGCTTTGCCGGGATGAACACTGAAGCTTTCTTT. It yields the protein CASSFAGMNTEAFF.